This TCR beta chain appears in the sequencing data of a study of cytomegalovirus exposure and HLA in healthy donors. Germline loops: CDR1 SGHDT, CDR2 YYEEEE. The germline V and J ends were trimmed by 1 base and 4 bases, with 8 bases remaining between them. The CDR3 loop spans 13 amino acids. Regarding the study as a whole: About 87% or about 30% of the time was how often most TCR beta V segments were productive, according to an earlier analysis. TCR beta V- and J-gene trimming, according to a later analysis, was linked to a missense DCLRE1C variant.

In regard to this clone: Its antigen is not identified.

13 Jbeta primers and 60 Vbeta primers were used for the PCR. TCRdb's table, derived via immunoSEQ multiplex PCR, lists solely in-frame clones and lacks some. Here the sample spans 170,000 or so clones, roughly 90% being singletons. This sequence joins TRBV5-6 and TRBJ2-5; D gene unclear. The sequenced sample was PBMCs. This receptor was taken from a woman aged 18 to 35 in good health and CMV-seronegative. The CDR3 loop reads CASSLPLRETQYF. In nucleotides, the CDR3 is TGTGCCAGCAGCTTGCCTCTTCGAGAGACCCAGTACTTC.